This TCR beta chain was recorded in a study of blood T cell repertoires in COVID-19. Across the whole study: T cells, B-cell-depleted T cells, or PBMCs provided the cDNA or gDNA that served as material.

Per the authors' pipeline: By means of reference gene primer amplification, nucleated cell counts were estimated. Measured with immunoSEQ multiplex PCR; TCRdb has only the in-frame clones, and not every one. V, J and clone size were drawn from that table, and D and trimming were deduced from the DNA. Here the sample spans approximately 150,000 clones, around 90% being singletons. The CDR3 consists of 13 residues. Germline assignment: CDR1 SGHRS and CDR2 YFSETQ. V was shortened by 0 bases and J by 5 bases, with 6 bases between the two germline ends. The study assigned cohorts using participant-reported clinical history. Within 2 weeks of study entry, exposed participants had contacted a PCR-confirmed or clinician-diagnosed COVID-19 case.

Sequenced input: PBMCs or T cells enriched from blood (not recorded which). The clonotype comes from a woman between 35 and 50 years old who had been exposed to COVID-19. The J gene is TRBJ2-1, the V gene TRBV5-1; D unclear. CDR3 in amino acids: CASSLEPNNEQFF. Written as DNA, the CDR3 is TGCGCCAGCAGCTTGGAGCCGAACAATGAGCAGTTCTTC.